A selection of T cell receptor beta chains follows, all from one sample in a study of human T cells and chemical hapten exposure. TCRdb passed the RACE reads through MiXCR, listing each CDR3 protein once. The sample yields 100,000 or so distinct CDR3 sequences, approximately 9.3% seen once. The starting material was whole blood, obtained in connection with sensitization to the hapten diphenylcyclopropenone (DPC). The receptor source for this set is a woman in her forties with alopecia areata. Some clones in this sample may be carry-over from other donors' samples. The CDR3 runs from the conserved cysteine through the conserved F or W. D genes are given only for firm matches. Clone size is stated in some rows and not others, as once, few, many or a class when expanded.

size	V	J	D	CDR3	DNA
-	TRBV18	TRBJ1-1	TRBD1	CASSPNRRGGLNTEAFF	TGTGCCAGCTCACCAAATAGGAGAGGGGGCCTGAACACTGAAGCTTTCTTT
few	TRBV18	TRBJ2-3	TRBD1	CASSPGTGADTQYF	TGTGCCAGCTCACCCGGGACAGGGGCGGATACGCAGTATTTT
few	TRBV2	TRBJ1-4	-	CASIWATNEKLFF	TGTGCCAGCATTTGGGCAACTAATGAAAAACTGTTTTTT
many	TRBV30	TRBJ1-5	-	CAWSRGLQPQHF	TGTGCCTGGAGCAGGGGTCTTCAGCCCCAGCATTTT
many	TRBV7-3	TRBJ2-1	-	CASSLFVSGADSYNEQFF	TGTGCCAGCAGCTTATTCGTCTCGGGCGCGGACTCCTACAATGAGCAGTTCTTC
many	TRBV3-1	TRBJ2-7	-	CASSHVPISYEQYF	TGTGCCAGCAGCCACGTTCCGATCTCCTACGAGCAGTACTTC
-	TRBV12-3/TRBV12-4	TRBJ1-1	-	CASSLWGSTEAFF	TGTGCCAGCAGTTTATGGGGGAGCACTGAAGCTTTCTTT
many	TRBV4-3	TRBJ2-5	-	CASSQGVGAQYF	TGCGCCAGCAGCCAAGGAGTAGGAGCCCAGTACTTC
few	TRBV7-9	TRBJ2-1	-	CASSLGGTVRDNEQFF	TGTGCCAGCAGCCTAGGAGGGACAGTGAGAGATAATGAGCAGTTCTTC
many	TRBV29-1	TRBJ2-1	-	CSVAGLLSSYNEQFF	TGCAGCGTTGCGGGACTCCTGAGCTCCTACAATGAGCAGTTCTTC
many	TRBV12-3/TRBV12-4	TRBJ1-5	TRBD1	CASSSQGAREQPQHF	TGTGCCAGCAGTTCCCAGGGGGCGAGGGAGCAGCCCCAGCATTTT
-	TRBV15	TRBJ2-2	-	CATSLASNTGELFF	TGTGCCACGAGTCTAGCGTCGAACACCGGGGAGCTGTTTTTT
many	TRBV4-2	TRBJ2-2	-	CASSQGDWTPNTGELFF	TGTGCCAGCAGCCAAGGGGATTGGACACCGAACACCGGGGAGCTGTTTTTT
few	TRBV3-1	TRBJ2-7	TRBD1	CASSQAGTGTYEQYF	TGTGCCAGCAGCCAAGCCGGGACAGGGACTTACGAGCAGTACTTC
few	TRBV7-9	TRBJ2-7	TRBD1	CASSPRQGESEQYF	TGTGCCAGCAGCCCGCGTCAGGGGGAGTCGGAGCAGTACTTC
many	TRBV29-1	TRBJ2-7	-	CSATRTANAYEQYF	TGCAGCGCCACGAGGACAGCGAATGCCTACGAGCAGTACTTC
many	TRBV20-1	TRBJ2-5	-	CSASPIQETQYF	TGCAGTGCTAGTCCGATTCAAGAGACCCAGTACTTC
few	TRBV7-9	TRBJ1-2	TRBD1	CASSLDRGYGYTF	TGTGCCAGCAGCTTAGACAGGGGATATGGCTACACCTTC
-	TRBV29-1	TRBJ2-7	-	CSVPGQGGYEQYF	TGCAGCGTACCGGGGCAGGGAGGCTACGAGCAGTACTTC
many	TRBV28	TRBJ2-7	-	CASSADGTYEQYF	TGTGCCAGCAGTGCCGACGGGACCTACGAGCAGTACTTC
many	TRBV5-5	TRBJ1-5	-	CASSTRPDQPQHF	TGTGCCAGCAGCACCCGACCTGATCAGCCCCAGCATTTT
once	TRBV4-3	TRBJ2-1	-	CASSQDHSVSNEQFF	TGCGCCAGCAGCCAAGATCATTCTGTTTCCAATGAGCAGTTCTTC
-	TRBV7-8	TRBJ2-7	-	CASSTRTAYYEQYF	TGTGCCAGCAGCACCAGGACAGCCTACTACGAGCAGTACTTC
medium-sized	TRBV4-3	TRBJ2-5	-	CASSQGTGTQETQYF	TGCGCCAGCAGCCAGGGTACAGGGACTCAAGAGACCCAGTACTTC
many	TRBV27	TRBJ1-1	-	CASSLRGARTEAFF	TGTGCCAGCAGTCTACGGGGGGCGCGCACTGAAGCTTTCTTT
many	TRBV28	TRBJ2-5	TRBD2	CASSFGPAGDAETQYF	TGTGCCAGCAGTTTTGGGCCAGCGGGAGACGCCGAGACCCAGTACTTC
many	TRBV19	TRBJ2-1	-	CASTSSGSYNEQFF	TGTGCCAGTACCTCCTCTGGGTCCTACAATGAGCAGTTCTTC
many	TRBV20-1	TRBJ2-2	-	CSARGQARGDGELFF	TGCAGTGCTAGAGGCCAGGCACGGGGTGACGGGGAGCTGTTTTTT
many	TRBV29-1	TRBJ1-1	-	CSGSGGLNTEAFF	TGCAGCGGTTCCGGTGGATTGAACACTGAAGCTTTCTTT
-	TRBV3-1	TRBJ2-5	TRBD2	CASSQASGRGETQYF	TGTGCCAGCAGCCAGGCTAGCGGAAGAGGAGAGACCCAGTACTTC
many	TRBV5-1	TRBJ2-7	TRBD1	CASSPGTVNSYEQYF	TGCGCCAGCAGCCCTGGGACAGTAAATTCCTACGAGCAGTACTTC
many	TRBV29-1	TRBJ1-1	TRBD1	CSTPGTGVTEAFF	TGCAGCACCCCCGGGACAGGGGTTACTGAAGCTTTCTTT
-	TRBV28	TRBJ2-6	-	CASSFQGTGANVLTF	TGTGCCAGCAGTTTCCAGGGTACCGGGGCCAACGTCCTGACTTTC
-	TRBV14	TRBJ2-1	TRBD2	CASSQDNSGRLLF	TGTGCCAGCAGCCAAGATAACAGCGGGAGATTGCTCTTC
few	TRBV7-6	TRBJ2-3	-	CASSLMGQGGRGTQYF	TGTGCCAGCAGCTTAATGGGGCAGGGGGGCCGTGGAACGCAGTATTTT
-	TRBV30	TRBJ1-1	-	CAYQWATEAFF	TGTGCCTACCAGTGGGCAACTGAAGCTTTCTTT
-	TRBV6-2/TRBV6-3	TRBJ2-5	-	CASTISNRAKRETQYF	TGTGCCAGCACTATCTCTAACAGGGCCAAGCGAGAGACCCAGTACTTC
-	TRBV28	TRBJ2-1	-	CASSLRVPEQFF	TGTGCCAGCAGCCTCCGAGTACCTGAGCAGTTCTTC
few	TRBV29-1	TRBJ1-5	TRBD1	CSVGGQGNQPQHF	TGCAGCGTTGGAGGACAGGGGAATCAGCCCCAGCATTTT
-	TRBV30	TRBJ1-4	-	CAWSVGDFSGLFF	TGTGCCTGGAGTGTAGGGGACTTCAGCGGACTGTTTTTT
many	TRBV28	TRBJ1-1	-	CASRAAGTQVTEAFF	TGTGCCAGCAGAGCGGCGGGGACGCAGGTCACTGAAGCTTTCTTT
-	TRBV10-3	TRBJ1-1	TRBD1	CAIRAGGRFNTEAFF	TGTGCCATCAGGGCAGGGGGTAGGTTTAACACTGAAGCTTTCTTT
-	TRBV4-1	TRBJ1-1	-	CASRGQLKNTEAFF	TGCGCCAGCAGGGGACAACTGAAGAACACTGAAGCTTTCTTT
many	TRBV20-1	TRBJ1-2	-	CSASNLLWADNYGYTF	TGCAGTGCTAGCAACCTACTCTGGGCCGATAACTATGGCTACACCTTC
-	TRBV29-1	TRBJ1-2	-	CSVTRDGNNYGYTF	TGCAGCGTTACCAGGGACGGGAATAACTATGGCTACACCTTC
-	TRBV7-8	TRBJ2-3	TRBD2	CASSLSSGSSTDTQYF	TGTGCCAGCAGCTTAAGTAGCGGGTCCTCGACAGATACGCAGTATTTT
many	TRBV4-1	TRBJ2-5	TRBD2	CASSQAAGVAQETQYF	TGCGCCAGCAGCCAAGCAGCGGGAGTGGCCCAAGAGACCCAGTACTTC
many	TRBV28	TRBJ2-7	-	CASSRDQSSYEQYF	TGTGCCAGCTCCCGGGACCAGAGCTCCTACGAGCAGTACTTC
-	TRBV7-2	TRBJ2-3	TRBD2	CASSLVREGHYTQYF	TGTGCCAGCAGCTTAGTGCGGGAGGGCCATTATACGCAGTATTTT
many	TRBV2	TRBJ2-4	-	CASSSLVNIQYF	TGTGCCAGCAGTTCCCTAGTCAACATTCAGTACTTC